Listed below are T cell receptor beta chains from one sample, sequenced in a study of vaccination effects on CD4 cells after COVID-19. Antigen specificity for these receptors is unknown. Data came from immunoSEQ multiplex PCR; TCRdb stores just in-frame clones and leaves some out. In the table there are about 79,000 clones, roughly four fifths of which are singletons. Here the sequenced sample was CD4+ T cells from PBMCs cultured with HCoV-229E spike peptides, taken before COVID-19 vaccination. The receptor source for this set is a human donor who received a COVID-19 vaccine. Both conserved end residues are part of each CDR3. The order of the fields is D gene, V gene, clone size, J gene, CDR3 protein, CDR3 DNA. The D gene is left open where the match is weak. Some rows mark clone size as missing; the rest say once, few, many or name a class of expanded clone.

d_call: .
v_call: TRBV6-4
clone_size: .
j_call: TRBJ2-5
cdr3_aa: CASRNSPGETQYF
cdr3_nt: TGTGCCAGCAGGAATTCGCCGGGGGAGACCCAGTACTTC

d_call: .
v_call: TRBV10-3
clone_size: .
j_call: TRBJ1-3
cdr3_aa: CAISEPPGQSSGNTIYF
cdr3_nt: TGTGCCATCAGTGAGCCCCCCGGACAGAGCTCTGGAAACACCATATATTTT

d_call: TRBD1
v_call: TRBV6-5
clone_size: .
j_call: TRBJ1-2
cdr3_aa: CASSRDSPFYGYTF
cdr3_nt: TGTGCCAGCAGTCGGGACAGTCCGTTTTATGGCTACACCTTC

d_call: .
v_call: TRBV24-1
clone_size: .
j_call: TRBJ2-1
cdr3_aa: CATSDHGGQGFVNEQFF
cdr3_nt: TGTGCCACCAGTGACCACGGCGGGCAGGGATTTGTCAATGAGCAGTTCTTC

d_call: .
v_call: TRBV7-9
clone_size: .
j_call: TRBJ2-3
cdr3_aa: CASSLSGGTDTQYF
cdr3_nt: TGTGCCAGCAGCTTATCCGGGGGCACAGATACGCAGTATTTT

d_call: .
v_call: TRBV7-9
clone_size: .
j_call: TRBJ1-1
cdr3_aa: CASSYTPGAGDTEAFF
cdr3_nt: TGTGCCAGCAGCTACACCCCGGGGGCGGGGGACACTGAAGCTTTCTTT

d_call: .
v_call: TRBV7-2
clone_size: .
j_call: TRBJ2-5
cdr3_aa: CASSPQGSRTQETQYF
cdr3_nt: TGTGCCAGCAGCCCCCAAGGGTCCAGGACCCAAGAGACCCAGTACTTC

d_call: .
v_call: TRBV7-2
clone_size: .
j_call: TRBJ2-6
cdr3_aa: CASSFGAGANVLTF
cdr3_nt: TGTGCCAGCAGCTTCGGGGCTGGGGCCAACGTCCTGACTTTC

d_call: TRBD1
v_call: TRBV7-2
clone_size: .
j_call: TRBJ1-1
cdr3_aa: CASSTGDRFEAFF
cdr3_nt: TGTGCCAGCTCGACAGGGGATCGATTTGAAGCTTTCTTT

d_call: .
v_call: TRBV11-2
clone_size: .
j_call: TRBJ1-4
cdr3_aa: CASSLKGVGEKLFF
cdr3_nt: TGTGCCAGCAGCTTAAAGGGGGTTGGAGAAAAACTGTTTTTT

d_call: .
v_call: TRBV30
clone_size: few
j_call: TRBJ2-3
cdr3_aa: CAWSKGADTQYF
cdr3_nt: TGTGCCTGGAGTAAAGGGGCAGATACGCAGTATTTT

d_call: TRBD1
v_call: TRBV12-5
clone_size: .
j_call: TRBJ2-1
cdr3_aa: CASGLPQGSYNEQFF
cdr3_nt: TGTGCTAGTGGTTTGCCACAGGGGAGCTACAATGAGCAGTTCTTC

d_call: .
v_call: TRBV24-1
clone_size: .
j_call: TRBJ2-3
cdr3_aa: CATSDASTDTQYF
cdr3_nt: TGTGCCACCAGTGACGCTAGCACAGATACGCAGTATTTT

d_call: .
v_call: TRBV4-1
clone_size: .
j_call: TRBJ2-1
cdr3_aa: CASSRGGMVGGSNEQFF
cdr3_nt: TGCGCCAGCAGCCGAGGGGGGATGGTGGGTGGTTCCAATGAGCAGTTCTTC